The T cell receptor (beta chain) described here comes from a study of T-cell reconstitution after alpha-beta-depleted transplantation in children. Unique molecular identifiers were incorporated during preparation of the TCRbeta library. In TCRdb, the PCR reads were re-called with MiXCR into one record per CDR3 protein. The sample lists hundreds of thousands of distinct CDR3 sequences; 16% were seen once. Trimming removed 3 bases at V and 9 bases at J, with 12 bases between. This CDR3 is 12 amino acids long. CDR1 and CDR2 (germline): GTSNPN, SVGIG (reference sequence). This clonotype was counted a few times.

The sample in question was PBMCs from the stem cell graft donor, obtained from the stem cell graft. The clonotype originates from a human donor who donated a stem cell graft to a child with acute myeloid leukemia. This chain joins TRBV30 and TRBJ2-1; the D gene is possibly TRBD1 (6 bases). The DNA of the CDR3 is TGTGCCTGGAGGATAAACAGGGTTGAGCAGTTCTTC. Amino acid sequence: CAWRINRVEQFF.